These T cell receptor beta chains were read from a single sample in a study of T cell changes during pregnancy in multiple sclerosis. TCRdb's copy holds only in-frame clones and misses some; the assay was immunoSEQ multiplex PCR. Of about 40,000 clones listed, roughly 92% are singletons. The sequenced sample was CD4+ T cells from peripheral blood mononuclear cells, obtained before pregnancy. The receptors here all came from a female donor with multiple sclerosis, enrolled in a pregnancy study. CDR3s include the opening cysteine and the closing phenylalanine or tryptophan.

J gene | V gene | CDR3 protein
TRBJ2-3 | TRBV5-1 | CASSYGGSPLRDTQYF
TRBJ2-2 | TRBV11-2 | CASSLEGGASTGELFF
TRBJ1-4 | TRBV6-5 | CASRDSLNEKLFF
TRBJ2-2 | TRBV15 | CATSRDRLAGITGELFF
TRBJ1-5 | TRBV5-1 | CASSPDSDNQPQHF
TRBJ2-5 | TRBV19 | CASSMGSGRPEETQYF
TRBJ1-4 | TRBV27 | CASSLGQSQGEKLFF
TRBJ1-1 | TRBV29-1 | CSGLQGMGTEAFF
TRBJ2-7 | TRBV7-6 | CASGLTSGKTTYEQYF
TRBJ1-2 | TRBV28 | CASSLGGHNNYGYTF
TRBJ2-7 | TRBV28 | CATFYGTGRHSEQYF
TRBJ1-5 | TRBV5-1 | CASSFDAGQSQPQHF
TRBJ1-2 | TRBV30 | CAWRGTGVGGYTF
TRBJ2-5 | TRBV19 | CASSPLAGGVGETQYF
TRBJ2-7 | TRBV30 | CAWSTNRGYEQYF
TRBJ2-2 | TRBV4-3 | CASSQDRGSGELFF
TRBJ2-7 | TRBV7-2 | CASSSRTGLWYEQYF
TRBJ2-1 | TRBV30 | CAWGVTGLYNEQFF
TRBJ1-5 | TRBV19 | CATGTGGPNQPQHF
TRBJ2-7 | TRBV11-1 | CASSPRDGKRGEQYF
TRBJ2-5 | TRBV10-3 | CAISREQETQYF
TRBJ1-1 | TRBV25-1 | CASSEYGGGGTEAFF
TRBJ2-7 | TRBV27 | CASSLSGTGFFYEQYF
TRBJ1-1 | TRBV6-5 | CASSSMGLNTEAFF
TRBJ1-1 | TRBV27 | CASSAPGQGARAAFF
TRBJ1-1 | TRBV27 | CASSYRVMNTEAFF
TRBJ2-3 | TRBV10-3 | CAIRDSERLADTQYF
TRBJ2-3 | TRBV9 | CASSPWASGSTDTQYF
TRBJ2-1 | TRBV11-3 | CASSPRTSGRGNEQFF
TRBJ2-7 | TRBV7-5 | CARSPLVPNRLAGSSYEQYF
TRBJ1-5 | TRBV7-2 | CASSLVTGTGYQPQHF
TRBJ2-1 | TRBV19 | CASSIQGVTINEQFF
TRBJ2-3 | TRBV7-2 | CARFGTSLTDTQYF
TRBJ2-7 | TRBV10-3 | CAISPSPIGVYEQYF
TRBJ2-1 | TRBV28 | CASSLAAGNNEQFF
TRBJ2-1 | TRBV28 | CASSSSRDRGNEQFF
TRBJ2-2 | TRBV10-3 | CAISTGQGEGELFF
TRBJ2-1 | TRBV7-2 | CASSQAQAGGFGEQFF
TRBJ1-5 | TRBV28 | CASRAAGQNNQPQHF
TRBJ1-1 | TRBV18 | CASSPTVKGQRTEAFF
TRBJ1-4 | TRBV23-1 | CASPHRRHNEKLFF
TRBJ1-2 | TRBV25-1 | CASSEWGRQAGNYGYTF
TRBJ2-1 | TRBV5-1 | CASSSLAGGPGEQFF
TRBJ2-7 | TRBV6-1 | CASRMGAGAAGQYF
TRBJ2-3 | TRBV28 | CASRGGWGQFTDTQYF
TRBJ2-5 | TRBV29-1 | CSVGGTASETQYF
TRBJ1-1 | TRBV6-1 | CASSRQGGDTEAFF
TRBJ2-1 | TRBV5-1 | CASSYRGDEQFF
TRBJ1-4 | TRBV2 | CASSFGTATNEKLFF
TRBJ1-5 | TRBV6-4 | CASSGATQPQHF
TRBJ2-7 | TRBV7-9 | CASSLTGVDEQYF
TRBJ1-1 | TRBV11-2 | CASSLEGAPAFF
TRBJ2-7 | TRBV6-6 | CASSRGQGKNYEQYF